Each of the 30 T cell receptor beta chains below was sequenced from the same sample in a study of blood T cells in healthy people across ages. The authors ran a second PCR of roughly 6 to 12 cycles using a sample-barcoded 5' primer and a J-beta primer mix. From the 5' RACE reads, TCRdb called clonotypes with MiXCR, one entry per CDR3 protein. This table has around 990,000 distinct CDR3 sequences, 20% to 25% appearing once. The data were also submitted as part of a second study, on T cells of mothers and their children.

Sequencing was carried out using blood. These receptor sequences come from a girl aged 2 to 9 in good health.

The gene calls are TRBV29-1 and TRBJ2-3; no firm D call. Germline-derived CDR1 and CDR2 are SQVTM and ANQGSEA. Trimming left V 5 bases short and J 2 bases short, with 17 bases between. The CDR3 totals 15 residues. The CDR3 reads CSVQPVYGNTDTQYF. The CDR3 DNA reads as TGCAGCGTTCAACCGGTCTACGGAAACACAGATACGCAGTATTTT.

The rearrangement links TRBV12-3 or TRBV12-4 to TRBJ1-6; TRBD1 agrees at 10 bases. V shed 6 bases, J shed 10 bases, and the junction held 6 bases outside the gene matches. This CDR3 contains 14 residues. The CDR3, as DNA: TGTGCCAGCAGCCGGACAGGGGGTGGGTCACCCCTCCACTTT. Its translation: CASSRTGGGSPLHF.

This clonotype has more than one count but fewer than ten. This chain links TRBV4-3 with TRBJ1-5; TRBD1 is a possible D gene (5 bases). Germline CDR1 LGHNA, CDR2 YSLEER. The CDR3 totals 13 residues. V shed 6 bases and J shed 4 bases, with 10 bases lying between them. CDR3 loop: CASSEGMNQPQHF. CDR3 DNA: TGCGCCAGCAGTGAGGGGATGAATCAGCCCCAGCATTTT.

This clonotype was seen a few times. The chain recombines TRBV24-1 with TRBJ2-5; either TRBD1 or TRBD2 may supply D (5 bases each). The J call may be mistaken, given a closer DNA end match to TRBJ2-7. The CDR3 is made up of 12 amino acids. Looked up from germline, CDR1 is KGHDR and CDR2 is SFDVKD. The CDR3 DNA reads TGTGCCACCAGCGGGGACGGATACGAGCAGTACTTC. This codes for CATSGDGYEQYF.

This chain connects TRBV5-1 to TRBJ2-5, with TRBD2 identical over 7 bases. The end of the DNA is better explained by TRBJ2-1, so the J call may be wrong. This CDR3 has 15 amino acids. Germline assignment: CDR1 SGHRS and CDR2 YFSETQ. CDR3 nucleotides: TGCGCCAGCAGCTTGGCCGAGGGAGGGCCAGATGAGCAGTTCTTC. Its protein is CASSLAEGGPDEQFF.

CDR3 sequence (DNA): TGTGCCAGCAGCTTAGCGAACGAGTTCCAGAAAGGCTACACCTTC. Its protein product is CASSLANEFQKGYTF. The V call is TRBV7-9, the J call TRBJ1-2, with D hard to call. Germline V gene lookup returns CDR1 SEHNR and CDR2 FQNEAQ (reference sequence). The CDR3 runs 15 residues. The germline V and J ends were trimmed by 0 bases and 8 bases, with 16 bases remaining between them.

This clonotype was detected only once. The chain is built from TRBV20-1 and TRBJ2-3; 8 bases line up with TRBD1. Trimming at V came to 5 bases and at J to 11 bases, leaving 6 bases not matched to a gene. CDR3 size: 11 residues. Germline V gene lookup returns CDR1 DFQATT and CDR2 SNEGSKA (reference sequence). DNA of the CDR3: TGCAGTGCTCAGACAGGGGAAAGGCAGTATTTT. Protein sequence: CSAQTGERQYF.

This clonotype appeared many times. V and J are TRBV6-5 and TRBJ2-7, with D unclear. The germline V and J ends were trimmed by 3 bases and 0 bases, with 9 bases remaining between them. This CDR3 is built from 14 residues. CDR1 is MNHEY, CDR2 SVGAGI, per germline. CDR3 in amino acids: CASSYSRSSYEQYF. The CDR3, as DNA: TGTGCCAGCAGTTATTCGAGAAGCTCCTACGAGCAGTACTTC.

The chain employs TRBV11-2 and TRBJ2-1; D remains unclear. The CDR3 spans 15 residues. The germline CDR1 and CDR2 sequences are SGHAT and FQNNGV. V gave up 5 bases and J gave up 5 bases, with 16 bases separating them. The CDR3 DNA reads TGTGCCAGCAGCCCCCTGAGACCTGGAGACAATGAGCAGTTCTTC. Translating gives CASSPLRPGDNEQFF.

J is TRBJ2-2 and V is TRBV12-3 or TRBV12-4; a weak D match, TRBD2 (5 bases). Trimming shortened V by 4 bases and J by 4 bases, and 13 bases separated the two germline ends. The CDR3 sequence is 15 residues long. CDR3: CASSSSTDFTGELFF. Here the CDR3 DNA reads TGTGCCAGCAGTTCCTCTACGGACTTCACCGGGGAGCTGTTTTTT.

The CDR3 loop is CASSAHRVAETQYF. As DNA, the CDR3 is TGTGCCAGCAGCGCCCACAGGGTCGCAGAGACCCAGTACTTC. The chain is built from TRBV2 and TRBJ2-5; maybe TRBD1 (6 bases). V was shortened by 6 bases and J by 4 bases, with 15 bases between the two germline ends. CDR1 and CDR2 (germline): SNHLY, FYNNEI. The CDR3 length is 14 residues. Variable domain in full (rest from reference TRBV2 and TRBJ2-5): EPEVTQTPSHQVTQMGQEVILRCVPISNHLYFYWYRQILGQKVEFLVSFYNNEISEKSEIFDDQFSVERPDGSNFTLKIRSTKLEDSAMYFCASSAHRVAETQYFGPGTRLLVL.

This clonotype was found a few times. The DNA for the CDR3 is TGTGCCAGCAGCCAAGATTACGGGGCCATACCCGGGTCACCCCTCCACTTT. It yields the protein CASSQDYGAIPGSPLHF. The V call is TRBV4-2, the J call TRBJ1-6; the D gene is possibly TRBD1 (5 bases). There are 17 residues in the CDR3. V was clipped by 0 bases and J by 10 bases, with 19 bases between them. CDR1 LGHNA and CDR2 YNFKEQ come from the germline V gene.

A few counts support this clonotype. One end of the junction fails to match germline, which may point to a read error. The genes are TRBV7-6 and TRBJ2-5; D uncertain. Matching the DNA end better, TRBJ2-1 makes the J call doubtful. Germline values: CDR1 SGHVS, CDR2 FNYEAQ. The CDR3 totals 13 residues. The chain's CDR3 is CASSLGHTNEQFF. DNA of the CDR3: TGTGCCAGCAGCTTAGGACATACCAATGAACAGTTCTTC.

The J gene is TRBJ2-3, the V gene TRBV10-3; D is unclear. Germline lookup yields CDR1 ENHRY and CDR2 SYGVKD. The V gene lost 5 bases and the J gene lost 0 bases, with 9 bases spanning the gap. This CDR3 is built from 14 residues. CDR3 residues: CAISYYSSTDTQYF. The DNA of the CDR3 is TGTGCCATCAGTTACTACTCTAGCACAGATACGCAGTATTTT.

This clonotype was seen more than once but under ten times. The chain couples TRBV12-5 to TRBJ2-3; perhaps TRBD2 as D (6 bases). Germline V CDR1 and CDR2: LGHNT, FRNRAP. The CDR3 is made up of 19 amino acids. V lost 2 bases and J 6 bases, leaving 27 bases between the germline ends. The CDR3 nucleotides read TGTGCTAGTGGTTTGCCATTAGTCGACGCGTTGGAGGGCCGGGATACGCAGTATTTT. This encodes CASGLPLVDALEGRDTQYF.

This clonotype came up a few times. The junction differs from germline at one of its ends, possibly a read error. The genes are TRBV11-2 and TRBJ2-5; D is unclear. Germline-derived CDR1 and CDR2 are SGHAT and FQNNGV. The CDR3 is made up of 16 amino acids. The CDR3 sequence is CAGSAQRSHSQETQYF. The CDR3 DNA reads as TGTGCCGGCAGCGCGCAGAGGTCACACTCACAAGAGACCCAGTACTTC.

In this sample, this clonotype turned up a few times. The chain links TRBV7-2 to TRBJ2-2, with D unclear. CDR3 size: 15 residues. Germline V gene data show CDR1 as SGHTA and CDR2 as FQGNSA. Trimming removed 1 base at V and 4 bases at J, with 10 bases between. The CDR3 protein is CASSLEGSSTGELFF. The CDR3 DNA reads as TGTGCCAGCAGCTTAGAAGGGTCTAGCACCGGGGAGCTGTTTTTT. Full variable domain (rest looked up from reference TRBV7-2 and TRBJ2-2): GAGVSQSPSNKVTEKGKDVELRCDPISGHTALYWYRQSLGQGLEFLIYFQGNSAPDKSGLPSDRFSAERTGGSVSTLTIQRTQQEDSAVYLCASSLEGSSTGELFFGEGSRLTVL.

The gene calls are TRBV27 and TRBJ2-5; 9 positions agree with TRBD1. The tail of the sequence fits TRBJ2-1 better, so the J call may be wrong. Germline loops: CDR1 MNHEY, CDR2 SMNVEV (reference sequence). The CDR3 is 17 amino acids. The CDR3 DNA is TGTGCCAGCAGTCCTCTCTTACAGGGGGCGGACGGGAATGAGCAGTTCTTC. Amino acid sequence: CASSPLLQGADGNEQFF.

This clonotype was picked up a small number of times. The genes are TRBV28 and TRBJ2-5; 7 positions agree with TRBD1. V was clipped by 2 bases and J by 3 bases; unmatched bases: 3. The CDR3 is 14 residues long. Germline CDR1 is MDHEN and CDR2 is SYDVKM. The CDR3 loop is CASSLGTEEETQYF. CDR3 in DNA: TGTGCCAGCAGTTTAGGGACAGAAGAAGAGACCCAGTACTTC. Full variable domain (outside the CDR3, taken from reference TRBV28 and TRBJ2-5): DVKVTQSSRYLVKRTGEKVFLECVQDMDHENMFWYRQDPGLGLRLIYFSYDVKMKEKGDIPEGYSVSREKKERFSLILESASTNQTSMYLCASSLGTEEETQYFGPGTRLLVL.

This clonotype was recorded at least ten times. The chain is built from TRBV25-1 and TRBJ2-1; a possible D gene is TRBD2 (5 bases). V shed 8 bases and J shed 9 bases, with 8 bases lying between them. The CDR3 extends over 10 amino acids. CDR1 is MGHDK and CDR2 is SYGVNS in the germline V gene. In DNA, the CDR3 is TGTGCCAGCGGGAGTGGTGAGCAGTTCTTC. It encodes CASGSGEQFF.

V usage is TRBV6-5 and J usage is TRBJ2-7; a weak D match, TRBD2 (6 bases). Germline-derived CDR1 and CDR2 are MNHEY and SVGAGI. Trimming removed 9 bases at V and 2 bases at J, with 11 bases between. CDR3 length equals 12 residues. Here the CDR3 DNA reads TGTGCCAGTCGGAGGGGACCCTACGAGCAGTACTTC. It codes for CASRRGPYEQYF.

This clonotype turned up a few times. This chain connects TRBV28 to TRBJ2-1; D gene ambiguous. Germline CDR1 MDHEN, CDR2 SYDVKM. V gave up 3 bases and J gave up 2 bases, with 11 bases separating them. This CDR3 has 15 residues. CDR3 in amino acids: CASSFLGEAYNEQFF. The CDR3 bases are TGTGCCAGCAGTTTCTTGGGTGAGGCCTACAATGAGCAGTTCTTC.

The chain recombines TRBV12-3 or TRBV12-4 with TRBJ2-5, with a weak D call TRBD2 (6 bases). With 5 bases removed from V and 4 bases from J, the gap between germline ends came to 17 bases. This CDR3 spans 15 amino acids. This CDR3 is CASSTTRVGGETQYF. In nucleotides, the CDR3 is TGTGCCAGCAGTACGACTAGAGTGGGAGGAGAGACCCAGTACTTC.

The V and J genes are TRBV4-1 and TRBJ2-1; 7 bases are shared with TRBD2. Trimming at V came to 4 bases and at J to 5 bases, leaving 14 bases not matched to a gene. CDR1 and CDR2 (germline): MGHRA, YSYEKL. The CDR3 has 17 residues. CDR3 coding DNA: TGCGCCAGCAGCCCGACGTCAGGACTAGTCAGAGACAATGAGCAGTTCTTC. Amino acid sequence: CASSPTSGLVRDNEQFF.

This CDR3 is CASMKGGELFF. The CDR3 nucleotides read TGTGCCAGCATGAAGGGCGGGGAGCTGTTTTTT. The chain employs TRBV12-3 or TRBV12-4 and TRBJ2-2; D unresolved. This CDR3 region has 11 residues. V lost 7 bases and J 7 bases, leaving 7 bases between the germline ends.

This clonotype has just a few counts. DNA for the CDR3: TGTGCCAGCAGCAAAACTGCCGGAGCCAGGGAGACCCAGTACTTC. It translates to CASSKTAGARETQYF. The chain uses TRBV14 and TRBJ2-5; no definite D call. This CDR3 spans 15 amino acids. Germline V gene data show CDR1 as SGHDN and CDR2 as FVKESK. The V end was cut by 5 bases, the J end by 5 bases, with 18 bases between.

The rearrangement joins TRBV7-2 to TRBJ2-5; 14 nucleotides match TRBD2. The J call may not be correct, given that the DNA end is closer to TRBJ2-7. Per the germline V gene, CDR1 is SGHTA and CDR2 is FQGNSA. The CDR3 runs to 18 residues. The CDR3 DNA reads TGTGCCAGCAGCTTAGCCGGGACTAGCGGGAGCAGCTCCTACGAGCAGTACTTC. Residues: CASSLAGTSGSSSYEQYF.

The chain employs TRBV4-1 and TRBJ2-3; no firm D call. Germline values: CDR1 MGHRA, CDR2 YSYEKL. This CDR3 is built from 15 residues. The V and J ends lost 0 bases and 0 bases respectively, with 7 bases between them. The CDR3 spells CASSQESRSTDTQYF. The CDR3 coding sequence is TGCGCCAGCAGCCAAGAGTCCCGGAGCACAGATACGCAGTATTTT.

This clonotype was detected a few times. The rearrangement joins TRBV28 to TRBJ1-3; tentatively, D is TRBD1 (6 bases). CDR3 length: 15 residues. Trimming took 7 bases from V and 4 from J, leaving 17 bases between them. CDR1 is MDHEN, CDR2 SYDVKM, per germline. DNA of the CDR3: TGTGCCAGCACACGCGGGACAAAAGTCGGAAACACCATATATTTT. This gives the protein CASTRGTKVGNTIYF.

This clonotype was seen only once. V gene TRBV7-9 combines with J gene TRBJ2-7; 7 bases match TRBD2. The CDR3 is 17 residues long. V lost 1 base and J lost 5; bases outside the gene matches: 14. CDR1 and CDR2 (germline): SEHNR, FQNEAQ (reference sequence). The CDR3 here is CASSLVGPERGRDEQYF. For the CDR3, the DNA is TGTGCCAGCAGCTTAGTTGGACCCGAGCGGGGTCGGGACGAGCAGTACTTC.